The 9 T cell receptor beta chains presented below share a single source sample, sequenced in a study of blood T cell repertoires in COVID-19. Produced via immunoSEQ multiplex PCR; TCRdb's table is partial and in-frame only. The sample consists of 70,000 or so clones, around 87% of them appearing once. Sequencing was performed on peripheral blood. The receptors were gathered from a woman aged 80 or over with active or convalescent COVID-19.

CDR3 sequence (DNA): TGTGCCAGCTGGGAGGGGACTAGCGGGTACGAGCAGTACTTC. It translates to CASWEGTSGYEQYF. The gene calls are TRBV18 and TRBJ2-7; 12 positions match TRBD2. The V gene end was trimmed by 7 bases and the J gene end by 4 bases; junction bases not matched to a gene: 5. From germline, CDR1 is KGHSH and CDR2 LQKENI. The CDR3 consists of 14 residues.

The rearrangement uses TRBV4-3 and TRBJ2-3; weak D call: TRBD2 (6 bases). In germline, CDR1 is LGHNA, CDR2 YSLEER. This CDR3 comprises 17 residues. Deletions cut 2 bases from V and 1 base from J, with 16 bases between. This chain's CDR3 is CASSQTNGGGGTDTQYF. Here the CDR3 DNA reads TGCGCCAGCAGCCAAACGAACGGCGGAGGGGGCACAGATACGCAGTATTTT.

This chain joins TRBV28 and TRBJ2-7; D is perhaps TRBD2 (5 bases). This CDR3 has 15 amino acids. Germline assignment: CDR1 MDHEN and CDR2 SYDVKM. V dropped 7 bases and J dropped 0 bases, with 16 bases sitting between them. CDR3 sequence reads: CASNTSPGFSYEQYF. The CDR3 coding sequence is TGTGCCAGCAATACGTCTCCGGGGTTCTCCTACGAGCAGTACTTC.

The chain links TRBV6-5 to TRBJ1-5, with unresolved D. The CDR3 totals 13 residues. The V gene's germline CDR1 is MNHEY and CDR2 SVGAGI. V lost 0 bases and J 7 bases, leaving 7 bases between the germline ends. The CDR3 spells CASSYSRTQPQHF. The DNA of the CDR3 is TGTGCCAGCAGTTACTCGAGAACGCAGCCCCAGCATTTT.

V usage is TRBV19 and J usage is TRBJ2-5; 10 bases match TRBD2. Germline V lookup: CDR1 LNHDA, CDR2 SQIVND (reference sequence). This CDR3 has 15 residues. Trimming removed 7 bases from V and 4 bases from J; junction bases left unmatched: 9. CDR3 loop: CASTRKRGGVETQYF. CDR3 sequence (DNA): TGTGCCAGTACCAGAAAGCGGGGGGGCGTAGAGACCCAGTACTTC.

This clone was counted a single time. The V gene is TRBV3-1 (or the pseudogene TRBV3-2), the J gene TRBJ2-3, with D possibly matching TRBD1 (6 bases). From germline, CDR1 is LGHDT and CDR2 YNNKEL (reference sequence). V lost 7 bases and J lost 0, with 14 bases in between. This CDR3 has 15 residues. CDR3 in DNA: TGTGCCAGCACCTCCAGGGGCGGAAGCACAGATACGCAGTATTTT. Translating gives CASTSRGGSTDTQYF.

Turning to this clone: Other DNA sequences in the sample encode the same CDR3. The chain recombines TRBV7-2 with TRBJ2-2; D is uncertain. Trimming removed 5 bases at V and 1 base at J, with 8 bases between. From germline, CDR1 is SGHTA and CDR2 FQGNSA. The CDR3 is 14 amino acids. CDR3 protein: CASSPTGNTGELFF. In DNA form, the CDR3 reads TGTGCCAGCAGCCCGACTGGGAACACCGGGGAGCTGTTTTTT.

The J gene is TRBJ1-5, the V gene TRBV7-2; D possibly corresponds to TRBD1 (6 bases). Trimming left V 5 bases short and J 6 bases short, with 14 bases between. The CDR3 has 14 amino acids. In germline, CDR1 is SGHTA, CDR2 FQGNSA. The CDR3 region is CASSQNSGAQPQHF. The DNA for the CDR3 is TGTGCCAGCAGCCAAAATTCAGGGGCTCAGCCCCAGCATTTT.

In this sample, this clone turned up once. The V and J genes are TRBV11-3 and TRBJ2-6, with D perhaps TRBD1 (5 bases). This CDR3 contains 18 residues. With 4 bases removed from V and 0 bases from J, the gap between germline ends came to 16 bases. CDR1 is SGHNT and CDR2 is YENEEA in the germline V gene. The CDR3 coding sequence is TGTGCCAGCAGCTCGCTCCTTAGACAGAGCTCTGGGGCCAACGTCCTGACTTTC. Translation gives CASSSLLRQSSGANVLTF.